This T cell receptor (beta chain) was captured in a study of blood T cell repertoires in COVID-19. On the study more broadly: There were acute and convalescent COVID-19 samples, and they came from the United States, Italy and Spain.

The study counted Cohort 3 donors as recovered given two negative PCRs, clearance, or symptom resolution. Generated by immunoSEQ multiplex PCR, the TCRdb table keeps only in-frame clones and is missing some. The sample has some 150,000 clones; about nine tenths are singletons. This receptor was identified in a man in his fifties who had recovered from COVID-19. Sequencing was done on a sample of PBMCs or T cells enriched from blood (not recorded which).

The CDR3, as DNA: TGTGCCAGCAGCCCCGCCTTGACTAGCGGGAAGCGCAATGAGCAGTTCTTC. This codes for CASSPALTSGKRNEQFF. The gene calls are TRBV7-3 and TRBJ2-1; 11 bases align to TRBD2. CDR1 and CDR2 (germline): SGHTA, FQGTGA. CDR3 size: 17 residues. Trimming took 5 bases from V and 6 from J; bases not matched to a gene: 12.